This TCR beta chain stems from a study of shared clonotypes between healthy human individuals. Background on the study: The plates for each donor numbered three CD4 naive, three CD4 memory, two CD8 naive and one CD8 memory. Study-level points and caveats: A few donors had around 5% of their naive CD4 clonotypes in common.

To note about this clone: Its antigen is currently unknown.

The data were produced by immunoSEQ multiplex PCR, yet TCRdb's version contains in-frame clones alone and is incomplete. Among approximately 500,000 clones listed, 90% to 97% were seen once. The sequence was obtained from a woman aged 30 to 39 in good health. Material for sequencing was naive CD4+ T cells sorted from blood. The sample's subset: CD45RA+ positively selected.

CDR3 in amino acids: CASSPGKGGKSYNSPLHF. Here the CDR3 DNA reads TGTGCCAGCAGTCCAGGGAAGGGCGGCAAGTCCTATAATTCACCCCTCCACTTT. The rearrangement joins TRBV27 to TRBJ1-6, with D perhaps TRBD1 (5 bases). V lost 5 bases, J lost 1 base, and 18 bases lay in between. This CDR3 spans 18 amino acids. The V gene's germline CDR1 is MNHEY and CDR2 SMNVEV (reference sequence).